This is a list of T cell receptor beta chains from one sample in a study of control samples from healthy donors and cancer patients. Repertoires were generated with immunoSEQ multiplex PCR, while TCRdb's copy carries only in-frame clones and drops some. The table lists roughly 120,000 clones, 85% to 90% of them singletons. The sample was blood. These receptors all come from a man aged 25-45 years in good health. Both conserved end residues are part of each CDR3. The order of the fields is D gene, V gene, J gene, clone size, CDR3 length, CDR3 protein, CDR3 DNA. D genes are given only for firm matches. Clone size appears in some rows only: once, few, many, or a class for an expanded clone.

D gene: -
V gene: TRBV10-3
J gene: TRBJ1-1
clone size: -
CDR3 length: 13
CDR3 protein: CAISDVGNTEAFF
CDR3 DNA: TGTGCCATCAGTGATGTAGGGAACACTGAAGCTTTCTTT

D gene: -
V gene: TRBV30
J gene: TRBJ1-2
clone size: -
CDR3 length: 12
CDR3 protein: CAWSEGLYGYTF
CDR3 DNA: TGTGCCTGGAGTGAAGGTCTTTATGGCTACACCTTC

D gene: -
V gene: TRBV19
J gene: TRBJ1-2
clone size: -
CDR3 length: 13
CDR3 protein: CASTSDSYEGYTF
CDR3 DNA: TGTGCCAGTACCTCGGACAGCTATGAGGGCTACACCTTC

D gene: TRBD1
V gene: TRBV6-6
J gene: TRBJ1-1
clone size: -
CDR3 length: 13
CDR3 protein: CASSWTGNTEAFF
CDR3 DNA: TGTGCCAGCAGCTGGACAGGGAACACTGAAGCTTTCTTT

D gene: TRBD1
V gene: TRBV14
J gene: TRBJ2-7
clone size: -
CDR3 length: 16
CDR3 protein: CASSQGGGTGAYEQYF
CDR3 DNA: TGTGCCAGCAGCCAAGGCGGAGGGACAGGGGCCTACGAGCAGTACTTC

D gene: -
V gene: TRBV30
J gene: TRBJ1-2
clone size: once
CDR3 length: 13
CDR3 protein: CAWSARTDYGYTF
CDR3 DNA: TGTGCCTGGAGTGCCAGGACGGATTATGGCTACACCTTC

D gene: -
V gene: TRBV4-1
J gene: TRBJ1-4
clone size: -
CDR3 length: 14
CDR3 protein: CASSPEQGIEKLFF
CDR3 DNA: TGCGCCAGCAGCCCAGAACAGGGAATCGAAAAACTGTTTTTT

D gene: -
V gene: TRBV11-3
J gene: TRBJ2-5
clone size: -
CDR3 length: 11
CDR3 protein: CASSFEETQYF
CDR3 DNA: TGTGCCAGCAGCTTCGAAGAGACCCAGTACTTC

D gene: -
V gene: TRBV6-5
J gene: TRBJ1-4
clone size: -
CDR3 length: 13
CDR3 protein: CASIKQRGEKLFF
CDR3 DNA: TGTGCCAGCATAAAACAGAGGGGAGAAAAACTGTTTTTT

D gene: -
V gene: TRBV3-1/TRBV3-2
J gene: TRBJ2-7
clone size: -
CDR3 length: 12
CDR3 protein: CASSQVADEQYF
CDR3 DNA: TGTGCCAGCAGCCAAGTTGCTGACGAGCAGTACTTC

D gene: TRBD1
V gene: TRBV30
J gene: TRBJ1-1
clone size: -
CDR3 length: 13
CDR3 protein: CAWSPLQGAEAFF
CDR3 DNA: TGTGCCTGGAGTCCTTTACAGGGGGCTGAAGCTTTCTTT

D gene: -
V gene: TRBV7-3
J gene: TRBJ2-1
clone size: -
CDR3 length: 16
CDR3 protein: CASSLKPPQGGGEQFF
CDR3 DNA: TGTGCCAGCAGCTTAAAACCCCCCCAGGGAGGAGGTGAGCAGTTCTTC

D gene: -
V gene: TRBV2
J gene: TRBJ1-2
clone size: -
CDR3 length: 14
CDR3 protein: CASSSYKDKDGYTF
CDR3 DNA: TGTGCCAGCAGTTCCTATAAAGACAAGGATGGCTACACCTTC

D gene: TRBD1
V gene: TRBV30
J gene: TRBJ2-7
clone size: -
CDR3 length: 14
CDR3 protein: CACHGTGEPYEQYF
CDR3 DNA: TGTGCCTGCCATGGGACAGGCGAGCCCTACGAGCAGTACTTC

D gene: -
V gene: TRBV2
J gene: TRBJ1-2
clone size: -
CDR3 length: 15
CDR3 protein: CASSDTVVKDYGYTF
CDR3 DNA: TGTGCCAGCAGCGACACAGTGGTTAAGGACTATGGCTACACCTTC

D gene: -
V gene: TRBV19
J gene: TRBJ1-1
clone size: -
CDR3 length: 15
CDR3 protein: CASSIYRTANTEAFF
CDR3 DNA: TGTGCCAGTAGTATCTACCGGACAGCCAACACTGAAGCTTTCTTT

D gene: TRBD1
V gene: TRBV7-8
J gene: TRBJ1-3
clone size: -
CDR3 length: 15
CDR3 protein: CASSPTGGTGNTIYF
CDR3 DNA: TGTGCCAGCAGCCCTACAGGGGGTACTGGAAACACCATATATTTT

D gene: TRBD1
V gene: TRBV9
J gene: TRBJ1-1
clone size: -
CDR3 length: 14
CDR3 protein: CASSAQGARTEAFF
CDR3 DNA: TGTGCCAGCAGTGCACAGGGGGCGAGAACTGAAGCTTTCTTT

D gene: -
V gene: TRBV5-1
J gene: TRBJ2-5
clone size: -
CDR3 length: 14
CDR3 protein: CASSLGGARETQYF
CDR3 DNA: TGCGCCAGCAGCTTGGGCGGGGCCCGGGAGACCCAGTACTTC

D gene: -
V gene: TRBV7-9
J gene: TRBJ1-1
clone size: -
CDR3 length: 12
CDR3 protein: CATSSGLPEAFF
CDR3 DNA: TGTGCCACCTCCTCGGGGCTGCCTGAAGCTTTCTTT

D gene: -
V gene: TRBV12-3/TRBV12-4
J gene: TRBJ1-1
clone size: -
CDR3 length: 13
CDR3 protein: CASTPNIRGEAFF
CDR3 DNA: TGTGCCAGCACCCCGAATATCCGCGGGGAAGCTTTCTTT

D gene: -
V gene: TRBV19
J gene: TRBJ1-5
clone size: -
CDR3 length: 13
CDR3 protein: CASSIAVNQPQHF
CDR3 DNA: TGTGCCAGTAGTATCGCGGTCAATCAGCCCCAGCATTTT

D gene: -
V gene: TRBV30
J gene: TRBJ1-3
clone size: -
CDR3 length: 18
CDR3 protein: CAWSPWGSRISSGNTIYF
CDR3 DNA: TGTGCCTGGAGTCCCTGGGGCAGTCGAATTAGCTCTGGAAACACCATATATTTT

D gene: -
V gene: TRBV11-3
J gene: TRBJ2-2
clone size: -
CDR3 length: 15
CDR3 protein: CASSLGGTWTGELFF
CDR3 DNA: TGTGCCAGCAGCTTAGGAGGGACCTGGACCGGGGAGCTGTTTTTT

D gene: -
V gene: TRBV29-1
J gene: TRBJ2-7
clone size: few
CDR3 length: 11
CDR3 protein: CSVEGVDEQYF
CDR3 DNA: TGCAGCGTTGAAGGGGTGGACGAGCAGTACTTC

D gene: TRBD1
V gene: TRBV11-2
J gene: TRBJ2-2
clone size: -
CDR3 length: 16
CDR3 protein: CASSLNLGQATGELFF
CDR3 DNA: TGTGCCAGCAGCTTAAATCTGGGACAGGCCACCGGGGAGCTGTTTTTT

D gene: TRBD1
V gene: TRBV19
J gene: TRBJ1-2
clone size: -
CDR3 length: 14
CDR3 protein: CASTRQGKNYGYTF
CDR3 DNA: TGTGCCAGTACTAGACAGGGGAAAAATTATGGCTACACCTTC

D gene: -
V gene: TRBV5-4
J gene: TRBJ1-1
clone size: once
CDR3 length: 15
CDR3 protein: CASSLDIGLETEAFF
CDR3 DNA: TGTGCCAGCAGCTTGGATATAGGGCTGGAGACTGAAGCTTTCTTT

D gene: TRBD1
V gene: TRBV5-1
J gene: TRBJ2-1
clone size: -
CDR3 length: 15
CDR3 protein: CASSVEGQGTGEQFF
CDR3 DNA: TGCGCCAGCAGCGTTGAGGGACAGGGCACCGGTGAGCAGTTCTTC

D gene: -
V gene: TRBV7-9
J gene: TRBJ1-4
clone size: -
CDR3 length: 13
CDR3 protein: CASSLDSPWGLFF
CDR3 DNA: TGTGCCAGCAGCCTTGACAGTCCCTGGGGGCTGTTTTTT

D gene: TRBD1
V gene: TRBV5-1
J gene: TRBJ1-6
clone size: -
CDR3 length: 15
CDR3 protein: CASSLGTGLYSPLHF
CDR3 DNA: TGCGCCAGCAGCCTTGGGACAGGGCTTTATTCACCCCTCCACTTT

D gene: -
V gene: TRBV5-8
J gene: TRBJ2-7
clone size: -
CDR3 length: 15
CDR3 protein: CASSLGLESYHEQYF
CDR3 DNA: TGTGCCAGCAGTCTGGGATTAGAATCCTACCACGAGCAGTACTTC